These T cell receptor beta chains were read from a single sample in a study of identical twins. TCRdb re-analysed the 5' RACE reads in MiXCR, keeping a single row per CDR3 protein. The table records about 470,000 distinct CDR3 sequences, 20% to 25% of them present only once. These same records also appear under a second study, on T cells expressing NK-cell markers.

Sequencing was carried out using CD4+ T cells sorted from blood. These receptors all stem from a woman under 30 in good health. Each CDR3 is given with its conserved first and last residue. D genes are given only for firm matches. Not every row has a clone size; where given, it reads once, few, many or a size class.

clone size	V gene	J gene	D gene	CDR3 protein	CDR3 DNA
few	TRBV10-2	TRBJ2-1	TRBD2	CASRLAGESGWADNEQFF	TGCGCCAGCAGGCTAGCGGGAGAATCGGGGTGGGCCGACAATGAGCAGTTCTTC
-	TRBV6-5	TRBJ2-7	-	CASSFSVISEQYF	TGTGCCAGCAGTTTTTCAGTGATTTCGGAGCAGTACTTC
-	TRBV20-1	TRBJ2-5	TRBD2	CSASAGTSGSATQYF	TGCAGTGCTAGCGCCGGGACTAGCGGGAGTGCGACCCAGTACTTC
-	TRBV7-9	TRBJ2-3	-	CATRAVPSTDTQYF	TGTGCCACCAGAGCGGTCCCTAGCACAGATACGCAGTATTTT
-	TRBV19	TRBJ2-1	TRBD2	CASSMSLAGYNEQFF	TGTGCCAGTAGTATGTCCCTAGCGGGGTACAATGAGCAGTTCTTC
few	TRBV6-2/TRBV6-3	TRBJ2-4	TRBD1	CASSQPKDKGARLAKNIQYF	TGTGCCAGCAGTCAGCCGAAGGACAAGGGGGCCAGACTAGCCAAAAACATTCAGTACTTC
few	TRBV20-1	TRBJ2-3	TRBD2	CSESASGRWADTQYF	TGCAGTGAGTCCGCTAGCGGGAGGTGGGCAGATACGCAGTATTTT
few	TRBV4-3	TRBJ2-1	TRBD1	CASSQGGTVAREQFF	TGCGCCAGCAGCCAAGGGGGGACAGTGGCTAGGGAGCAGTTCTTC
-	TRBV20-1	TRBJ2-2	-	CSARQQADGELFF	TGCAGTGCTCGTCAACAGGCTGACGGGGAGCTGTTTTTT
many	TRBV12-3/TRBV12-4	TRBJ2-5	-	CASSFRQVTETQYF	TGTGCCAGCAGTTTTCGGCAGGTGACAGAGACCCAGTACTTC
few	TRBV7-9	TRBJ2-5	TRBD1	CASSSPWDSQETQYF	TGTGCCAGCAGCTCCCCGTGGGACAGCCAAGAGACCCAGTACTTC
-	TRBV20-1	TRBJ2-4	TRBD2	CSARRGDLIIQYF	TGCAGTGCTAGACGGGGGGATTTAATCATTCAGTACTTC
many	TRBV10-3	TRBJ2-7	-	CATTAMITADYEQYF	TGTGCCACCACGGCTATGATTACCGCAGACTACGAGCAGTACTTC
-	TRBV3-1	TRBJ2-7	TRBD1	CASNKDGQGYEQYF	TGTGCCAGCAACAAGGATGGACAGGGCTACGAGCAGTACTTC
-	TRBV2	TRBJ1-6	-	CASSDSSSYNSPLHF	TGTGCCAGCAGTGACTCGAGCTCCTATAATTCACCCCTCCACTTT
-	TRBV11-2	TRBJ2-2	TRBD2	CASSFIVGLAGRLNTGELFF	TGTGCCAGCAGCTTTATTGTGGGACTAGCGGGAAGACTGAACACCGGGGAGCTGTTTTTT
-	TRBV7-2	TRBJ2-1	-	CASSPRLGGGQNEQFF	TGTGCCAGCAGCCCCCGTTTAGGGGGAGGGCAAAATGAGCAGTTCTTC
few	TRBV6-5	TRBJ1-3	-	CASSYSQGVRNTIYF	TGTGCCAGCAGTTACTCACAGGGTGTACGAAACACCATATATTTT
few	TRBV7-9	TRBJ2-6	-	CASSAPGSGANVLTF	TGTGCCAGCAGCGCACCGGGCTCTGGGGCCAACGTCCTGACTTTC
few	TRBV2	TRBJ2-2	-	CASRRANSNTGELFF	TGTGCCAGCAGACGGGCAAACTCGAACACCGGGGAGCTGTTTTTT
-	TRBV20-1	TRBJ2-7	-	CSARGDPPYEQYF	TGCAGTGCCAGAGGGGACCCCCCCTACGAGCAGTACTTC
-	TRBV20-1	TRBJ2-4	-	CSAARYLAPAKNIQYF	TGCAGTGCCGCCCGATACCTAGCGCCCGCCAAAAACATTCAGTACTTC
many	TRBV12-3/TRBV12-4	TRBJ1-1	-	CASSQQANTEAFF	TGTGCCAGCAGTCAACAGGCAAACACTGAAGCTTTCTTT
once	TRBV11-2	TRBJ2-7	TRBD2	CASSQGLAIEQYF	TGTGCCAGCAGCCAGGGACTAGCGATCGAGCAGTACTTC
-	TRBV20-1	TRBJ2-3	-	CSATNPRTDTQYF	TGCAGTGCAACGAACCCCCGGACAGATACGCAGTATTTT
once	TRBV5-1	TRBJ2-5	-	CASSLEPQRETQYF	TGCGCCAGCAGCTTGGAACCGCAGAGAGAGACCCAGTACTTC
-	TRBV5-4	TRBJ2-7	TRBD2	CASSSWTSGAYEQYF	TGTGCCAGCAGCTCTTGGACTAGCGGTGCCTACGAGCAGTACTTC
-	TRBV4-3	TRBJ2-7	TRBD2	CASSRGLAGTYEQYF	TGCGCCAGCAGCCGTGGACTAGCGGGAACCTACGAGCAGTACTTC
-	TRBV24-1	TRBJ2-6	-	CAAGAAGANVLTF	TGTGCCGCCGGGGCAGCAGGGGCCAACGTCCTGACTTTC
-	TRBV20-1	TRBJ2-1	-	CSARVSGYRNEQFF	TGCAGTGCTAGGGTTTCGGGGTATCGGAATGAGCAGTTCTTC
-	TRBV12-3/TRBV12-4	TRBJ1-2	TRBD1	CASRLTGVYGYTF	TGTGCCAGCAGGCTTACAGGGGTCTATGGCTACACCTTC
-	TRBV7-6	TRBJ1-6	-	CASSPTAGLTLHF	TGTGCCAGCAGCCCAACTGCGGGGCTCACCCTCCACTTT
-	TRBV10-1	TRBJ2-7	-	CASSVAGTYEQYF	TGCGCCAGCAGTGTGGCAGGGACCTACGAGCAGTACTTC
many	TRBV20-1	TRBJ1-1	-	CSASSGGDTEAFF	TGCAGTGCAAGTTCGGGTGGAGACACTGAAGCTTTCTTT
-	TRBV12-3/TRBV12-4	TRBJ2-2	-	CASRGFGGGELFF	TGTGCCAGCAGGGGTTTTGGGGGCGGGGAGCTGTTTTTT
few	TRBV4-2	TRBJ2-5	-	CASSLAEPSSTQYF	TGTGCCAGCAGCCTTGCGGAACCGTCCTCGACCCAGTACTTC
few	TRBV20-1	TRBJ2-4	TRBD2	CSGTSASRAKNIQYF	TGCAGTGGGACTAGCGCCAGTCGGGCCAAAAACATTCAGTACTTC
few	TRBV6-1	TRBJ1-2	-	CASSVAGTSYGYTF	TGTGCCAGCAGTGTAGCCGGGACCTCCTATGGCTACACCTTC
-	TRBV24-1	TRBJ2-7	-	CATSGPTSYEQYF	TGTGCCACCAGTGGGCCGACATCCTACGAGCAGTACTTC
-	TRBV5-4	TRBJ1-1	TRBD1	CASSLETGRRVNTEAFF	TGTGCCAGCAGCTTGGAGACAGGGCGACGGGTGAACACTGAAGCTTTCTTT
few	TRBV11-2	TRBJ1-1	-	CASSVQIMNTEAFF	TGTGCCAGCAGCGTACAGATTATGAACACTGAAGCTTTCTTT
-	TRBV5-1	TRBJ2-3	-	CASSSGRGVSTDTQYF	TGCGCCAGCAGCTCCGGCCGAGGAGTGAGCACAGATACGCAGTATTTT
-	TRBV30	TRBJ1-5	-	CAWSVSWGAEPQHF	TGTGCCTGGAGTGTTTCCTGGGGCGCGGAGCCCCAGCATTTT
few	TRBV30	TRBJ1-2	TRBD1	CAWTRQGRGYTF	TGTGCCTGGACAAGACAGGGAAGAGGCTACACCTTC
few	TRBV7-8	TRBJ1-2	TRBD1	CASSFRTPGQGSYGYTF	TGTGCCAGCAGCTTCAGGACGCCGGGACAGGGAAGCTATGGCTACACCTTC
-	TRBV9	TRBJ2-5	TRBD1	CASSVGQGAGETQYF	TGTGCCAGCAGCGTAGGACAGGGGGCTGGGGAGACCCAGTACTTC